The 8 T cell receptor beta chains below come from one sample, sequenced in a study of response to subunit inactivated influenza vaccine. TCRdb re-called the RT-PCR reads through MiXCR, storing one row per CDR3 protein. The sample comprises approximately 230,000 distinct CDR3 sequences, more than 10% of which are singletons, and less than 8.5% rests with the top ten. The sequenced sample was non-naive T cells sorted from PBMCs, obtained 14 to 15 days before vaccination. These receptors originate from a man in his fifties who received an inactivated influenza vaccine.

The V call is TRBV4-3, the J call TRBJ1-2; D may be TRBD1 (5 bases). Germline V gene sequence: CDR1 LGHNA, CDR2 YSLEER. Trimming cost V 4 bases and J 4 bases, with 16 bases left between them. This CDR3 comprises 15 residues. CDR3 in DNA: TGCGCCAGCAGCCTCTCCGGGGGGGGAAGCTATGGCTACACCTTC. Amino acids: CASSLSGGGSYGYTF.

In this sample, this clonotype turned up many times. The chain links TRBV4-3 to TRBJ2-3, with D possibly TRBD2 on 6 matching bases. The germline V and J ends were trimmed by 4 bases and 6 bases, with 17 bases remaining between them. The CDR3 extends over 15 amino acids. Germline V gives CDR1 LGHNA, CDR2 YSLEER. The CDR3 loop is CASSRHRERVDTQYF. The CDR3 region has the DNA TGCGCCAGCAGCCGACACCGGGAGAGGGTGGATACGCAGTATTTT.

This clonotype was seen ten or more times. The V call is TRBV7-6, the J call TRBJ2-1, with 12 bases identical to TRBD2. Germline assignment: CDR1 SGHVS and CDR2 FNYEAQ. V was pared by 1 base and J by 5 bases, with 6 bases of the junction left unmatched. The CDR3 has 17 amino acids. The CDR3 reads CASSLVGGLAGNNEQFF. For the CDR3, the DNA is TGTGCCAGCAGCTTAGTGGGTGGACTAGCGGGGAACAATGAGCAGTTCTTC.

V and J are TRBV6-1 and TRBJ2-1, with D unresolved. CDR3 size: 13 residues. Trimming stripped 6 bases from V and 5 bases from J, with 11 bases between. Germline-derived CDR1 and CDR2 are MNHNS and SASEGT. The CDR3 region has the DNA TGTGCCAGCAGGCCCTACCCTAACAATGAGCAGTTCTTC. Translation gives CASRPYPNNEQFF.

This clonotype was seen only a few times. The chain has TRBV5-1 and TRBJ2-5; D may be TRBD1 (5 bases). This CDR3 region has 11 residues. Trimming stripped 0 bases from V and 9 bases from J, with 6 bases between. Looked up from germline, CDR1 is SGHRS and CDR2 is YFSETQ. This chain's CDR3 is CASSLEGSQYF. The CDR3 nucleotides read TGCGCCAGCAGCTTGGAGGGGTCCCAGTACTTC. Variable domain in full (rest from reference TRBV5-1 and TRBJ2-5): KAGVTQTPRYLIKTRGQQVTLSCSPISGHRSVSWYQQTPGQGLQFLFEYFSETQRNKGNFPGRFSGRQFSNSRSEMNVSTLELGDSALYLCASSLEGSQYFGPGTRLLVL.

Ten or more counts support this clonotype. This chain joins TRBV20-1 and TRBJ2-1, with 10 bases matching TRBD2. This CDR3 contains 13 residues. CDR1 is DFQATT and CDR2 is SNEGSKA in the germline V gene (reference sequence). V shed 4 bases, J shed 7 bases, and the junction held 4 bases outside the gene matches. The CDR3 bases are TGCAGTGCTATTGGGACTAGCGATAATGAGCAGTTCTTC. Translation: CSAIGTSDNEQFF.

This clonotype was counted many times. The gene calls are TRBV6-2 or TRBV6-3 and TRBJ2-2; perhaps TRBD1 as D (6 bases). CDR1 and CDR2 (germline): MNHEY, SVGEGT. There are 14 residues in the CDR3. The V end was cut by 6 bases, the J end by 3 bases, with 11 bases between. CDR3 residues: CASSPQGYTGELFF. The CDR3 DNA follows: TGTGCCAGCAGCCCACAGGGATACACCGGGGAGCTGTTTTTT.

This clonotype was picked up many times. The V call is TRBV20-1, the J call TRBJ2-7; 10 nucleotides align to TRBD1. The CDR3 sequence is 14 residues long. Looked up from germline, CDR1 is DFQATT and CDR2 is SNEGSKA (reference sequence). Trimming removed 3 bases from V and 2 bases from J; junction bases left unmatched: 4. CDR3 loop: CSASFGTGAYEQYF. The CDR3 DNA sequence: TGCAGTGCTAGCTTCGGGACAGGGGCCTACGAGCAGTACTTC.